A single sample gave rise to the 6 T cell receptor beta chains below, sequenced in a study of blood T cell repertoires in COVID-19. The protocol was immunoSEQ multiplex PCR, while the TCRdb copy is restricted to in-frame clones and leaves out a portion. Counted here are 300,000 to 450,000 clones, around 85% occurring once; the ten biggest clones make up under 4%. Sequencing was carried out using peripheral blood. The source is a woman aged 18-30 years with acute or convalescent COVID-19.

The table lists this clone with a count of one. The chain has TRBV19 and TRBJ1-1; TRBD1 agrees at 8 bases. The germline CDR1 and CDR2 sequences are LNHDA and SQIVND (reference sequence). The length of the CDR3 is 12 residues. Losses at the gene ends were 5 bases for V and 7 bases for J; bases not matched to a gene: 3. The CDR3: CASSFGQGEAFF. The CDR3 DNA is TGTGCCAGTAGTTTCGGACAGGGTGAAGCTTTCTTT.

This clone was recorded once. The chain is built from TRBV6-6 and TRBJ2-7; 10 positions agree with TRBD1. CDR1 MNHNY and CDR2 SVGAGI come from the germline V gene (reference sequence). This CDR3 is 16 amino acids long. The V gene end was trimmed by 2 bases and the J gene end by 3 bases; junction bases not matched to a gene: 7. The chain's CDR3 is CASSYQGTGVVYEQYF. CDR3 nucleotide sequence: TGTGCCAGCAGTTACCAAGGGACAGGGGTGGTCTACGAGCAGTACTTC.

This sequence joins TRBV5-1 and TRBJ1-3, with 7 positions matching TRBD1. Germline CDR1 and CDR2: SGHRS and YFSETQ. The junction had 10 bases not matched to a gene; V was cut back by 4 bases and J by 0 bases. The CDR3 is 17 amino acids. This CDR3 reads CASSQGGVLSSGNTIYF. Here the CDR3 DNA reads TGCGCCAGCAGCCAGGGGGGAGTTCTAAGCTCTGGAAACACCATATATTTT.

The chain employs TRBV2 and TRBJ2-7; a weak D match, TRBD2 (6 bases). Germline V lookup: CDR1 SNHLY, CDR2 FYNNEI. The V and J ends lost 10 bases and 7 bases respectively, with 11 bases between them. There are 10 residues in the CDR3. In DNA, the CDR3 is TGTGCCACCTCCGGGGGAGAGCAGTACTTC. Protein: CATSGGEQYF.

DNA for the CDR3: TGTGCCAGCCAGAGACAGGGATCTCCTGGTCCAACTAATGAAAAACTGTTTTTT. Protein: CASQRQGSPGPTNEKLFF. The chain links TRBV27 to TRBJ1-4; 7 bases agree with TRBD1. The V segment lost 8 bases and the J segment 0 bases; nucleotides outside the gene matches: 15. Germline V gene data show CDR1 as MNHEY and CDR2 as SMNVEV (reference sequence). The CDR3 is 18 residues long.

This chain uses TRBV27 with TRBJ1-2; 10 bases match TRBD1. The CDR3 sequence is 14 residues long. Germline V gene data show CDR1 as MNHEY and CDR2 as SMNVEV (reference sequence). Trimming removed 4 bases from V and 8 bases from J; junction bases left unmatched: 7. The CDR3 is CASSSRDRGSGYTF. The CDR3, as DNA: TGTGCCAGCAGTTCCAGGGACAGGGGTAGCGGCTACACCTTC.